These T cell receptor beta chains were read from a single sample in a study of technical replicates of blood from a few donors. Using immunoSEQ multiplex PCR, the repertoire was profiled, and TCRdb retains in-frame clones only, with some absent. Here the sample spans under 85,000 clones, 96% being singletons. The sequencing sample was made of T cells isolated from PBMCs. These receptors were collected from a human donor in good health. CDR3s include the opening cysteine and the closing phenylalanine or tryptophan. The D gene is left open where the match is weak. Clone size is stated in some rows and not others, as once, few, many or a class when expanded.

D,length,V,size,J,DNA,CDR3
TRBD1,16,TRBV30,-,TRBJ2-6,TGTGCCTGGAGTGGACAGGGTTCTTCTGGGGCCAACGTCCTGACTTTC,CAWSGQGSSGANVLTF
-,16,TRBV11-2,-,TRBJ2-2,TGTGCCAGCAGCTTAGCGACAGGTGCGAACACCGGGGAGCTGTTTTTT,CASSLATGANTGELFF
TRBD1,15,TRBV11-1,-,TRBJ1-1,TGTGCCAGCAGCCCTGGACAGGGGGCGCGAAGTGAAGCTTTCTTT,CASSPGQGARSEAFF
-,14,TRBV5-1,few,TRBJ2-2,TGCGCCAGCAATGGGAGGTCGAACACCGGGGAGCTGTTTTTT,CASNGRSNTGELFF
TRBD1,15,TRBV14,-,TRBJ2-5,TGTGCCAGCAGCTCTATTCGACAGGGTTGGGAGACCCAGTACTTC,CASSSIRQGWETQYF
TRBD2,15,TRBV5-1,-,TRBJ2-1,TGCGCCAGCAGCTTGGGACTAGCGAGGCACAATGAGCAGTTCTTC,CASSLGLARHNEQFF
-,16,TRBV28,-,TRBJ1-3,TGTGCCAGCAGTTTCCCTTTCACTAACTCTGGAAACACCATATATTTT,CASSFPFTNSGNTIYF
TRBD2,14,TRBV7-3,-,TRBJ2-1,TGTGCCAGCAGCTGGAGCGGGAGGGACGATGAGCAGTTCTTC,CASSWSGRDDEQFF
-,13,TRBV9,-,TRBJ2-7,TGTGCCAGCAGCGACGGGACTTCCTACGAGCAGTACTTC,CASSDGTSYEQYF
TRBD2,10,TRBV20-1,-,TRBJ2-3,TGCAGTGCTGGGAGGGCTACGCAGTATTTT,CSAGRATQYF
TRBD1,15,TRBV4-2,-,TRBJ2-1,TGTGCCAGCAGCCAAGGGACAGGGGGCCGGGATGAGCAGTTCTTC,CASSQGTGGRDEQFF
-,13,TRBV30,-,TRBJ1-2,TGTGCCCAGAGCCCGGACAGAGACTATGGCTACACCTTC,CAQSPDRDYGYTF
-,12,TRBV2,-,TRBJ2-2,TGTGCCAGCAGTTCCTTTACCGGGGAGCTGTTTTTT,CASSSFTGELFF
-,17,TRBV5-6,-,TRBJ1-4,TGTGCCAGCAGCTTAATAGCGGACATAGCAACTAATGAAAAACTGTTTTTT,CASSLIADIATNEKLFF
TRBD1,15,TRBV7-2,-,TRBJ1-1,TGTGCCAGCAGACGACAGGGGGTGTTAGGAACTGAAGCTTTCTTT,CASRRQGVLGTEAFF
TRBD2,17,TRBV15,-,TRBJ2-7,TGTGCCACCAGCAGCCTCCCTCTAGCGGGAGGGAACCACGAGCAGTACTTC,CATSSLPLAGGNHEQYF
TRBD1,16,TRBV5-1,-,TRBJ2-2,TGCGCCAGCAGCTGGCCGGGACAGTATAACACCGGGGAGCTGTTTTTT,CASSWPGQYNTGELFF
TRBD1,14,TRBV6-1,-,TRBJ2-7,TGTGCCAGCAGTGTCGACAGGGTTATCTACGAGCAGTACTTC,CASSVDRVIYEQYF
TRBD2,15,TRBV4-1,-,TRBJ2-3,TGCGCCAGCAGCCAAGATCTCGGGAGGCCAGATACGCAGTATTTT,CASSQDLGRPDTQYF
TRBD1,16,TRBV7-3,-,TRBJ2-2,TGTGCCAGCAGCTTATATCAGGGGGCGAACACCGGGGAGCTGTTTTTT,CASSLYQGANTGELFF
TRBD2,17,TRBV27,-,TRBJ2-3,TGTGCCAGCAGTACCGGACTAGCGGGAGAATGGGTAGATACGCAGTATTTT,CASSTGLAGEWVDTQYF
TRBD2,15,TRBV9,-,TRBJ2-7,TGTGCCAGCAGCGTAAGCAGCGGGAACACATACGAGCAGTACTTC,CASSVSSGNTYEQYF
-,14,TRBV30,-,TRBJ1-2,TGTGCCTGGTCCAGATGGGGGCTAGGAGATGGCTACACCTTC,CAWSRWGLGDGYTF
-,13,TRBV18,-,TRBJ2-3,TGTGCCAGCTCACCACCTGTATCAGATACGCAGTATTTT,CASSPPVSDTQYF
-,13,TRBV29-1,-,TRBJ2-1,TGCAGCGTTGAGGCCGCCGGGATCGATGAGCAGTTCTTC,CSVEAAGIDEQFF
-,14,TRBV6-5,-,TRBJ1-4,TGTGCCAGCAGTTACGCGGGGACTAATGAAAAACTGTTTTTT,CASSYAGTNEKLFF
-,14,TRBV6-1,-,TRBJ1-1,TGTGCCAGCAGTGAAACCGGGAGGGGGACTGAAGCTTTCTTT,CASSETGRGTEAFF
TRBD1,17,TRBV7-9,-,TRBJ2-6,TGTGCCAGCAGTTTTTCGACAGGGGTCGCCGGGGCCAACGTCCTGACTTTC,CASSFSTGVAGANVLTF
-,14,TRBV7-9,-,TRBJ2-2,TGTGCCAGCAGTTTAGGACAGCTCACCGGGGAGCTGTTTTTT,CASSLGQLTGELFF
TRBD1,16,TRBV27,-,TRBJ1-5,TGTGCCAGCACTCCCTCCTGGGGGACAGCAAATCAGCCCCAGCATTTT,CASTPSWGTANQPQHF
TRBD1,14,TRBV6-6,once,TRBJ1-1,TGTGCCAGCAGTTTAACAGGGGGAGGTACTGAAGCTTTCTTT,CASSLTGGGTEAFF
-,15,TRBV5-5,-,TRBJ2-3,TGTGCCAGCAGCTTTCTAGCTTGGAGCACAGATACGCAGTATTTT,CASSFLAWSTDTQYF
-,13,TRBV19,-,TRBJ1-1,TGTGCCAGTAGTATTCAGGGGAAAAGAGAAGCTTTCTTT,CASSIQGKREAFF
TRBD2,14,TRBV19,once,TRBJ2-7,TGTGCCAGTAGTAAGGGAGGGGCGACCTACGAGCAGTACTTC,CASSKGGATYEQYF
-,14,TRBV5-4,-,TRBJ2-5,TGTGCCAGCAGCTTTTTTTCGCGGCAAGAGACCCAGTACTTC,CASSFFSRQETQYF
-,13,TRBV27,-,TRBJ1-1,TGTGCCAGCAGTTTAGGAGGGAGCACTGAAGCTTTCTTT,CASSLGGSTEAFF
-,15,TRBV29-1,-,TRBJ2-2,TGCAGCGTTGCGTCTAGCAATTGGGACACCGGGGAGCTGTTTTTT,CSVASSNWDTGELFF
-,16,TRBV7-9,-,TRBJ2-1,TGTGCCAGCAGCCACGGGATAGAAAGGGACTACAATGAGCAGTTCTTC,CASSHGIERDYNEQFF
TRBD2,16,TRBV27,-,TRBJ2-7,TGTGCCAGCAGTTTATGGGCGGGGGATGTCACTGGCGAGCAGTACTTC,CASSLWAGDVTGEQYF
-,13,TRBV5-1,-,TRBJ2-3,TGCGCCAGCAGACTAGCCCCGGCAGATACGCAGTATTTT,CASRLAPADTQYF
-,11,TRBV7-2,-,TRBJ1-3,TGTGCCAGCAGCTTAGGAGGCACCATATATTTT,CASSLGGTIYF
-,12,TRBV27,-,TRBJ2-1,TGTGCCAGCAGTGTAACAGGTGCGGAGCAGTTCTTC,CASSVTGAEQFF
TRBD1,15,TRBV28,-,TRBJ1-4,TGTGCCAGCAGTTGGACAGGGGCAACTAATGAAAAACTGTTTTTT,CASSWTGATNEKLFF
-,13,TRBV25-1,-,TRBJ1-3,TGTGCCAGCCGAGTAGTCTCTGGAAACACCATATATTTT,CASRVVSGNTIYF
-,14,TRBV5-1,-,TRBJ2-7,TGCGCCAGCAGCCTATCAACCGGTTCCTACGAGCAGTACTTC,CASSLSTGSYEQYF
-,14,TRBV5-4,-,TRBJ2-1,TGTGCCAGCAGCGCGGGACTCCTGTACAATGAGCAGTTCTTC,CASSAGLLYNEQFF
TRBD1,14,TRBV4-1,-,TRBJ1-1,TGCGCCAGCAGCCAACTACAGGGGGGGACTGAAGCTTTCTTT,CASSQLQGGTEAFF
-,18,TRBV4-1,-,TRBJ2-7,TGCGCCAGCAGCCACAAAACGAAAGGCGGCCGCCTAACCTACGAGCAGTACTTC,CASSHKTKGGRLTYEQYF